The T cell receptor beta chain described here comes from a study of blood T cell repertoires in COVID-19. The overall study: The samples span acute and convalescent COVID-19 from the United States, Italy and Spain.

The CDR3 is made up of 19 amino acids. The J segment lost 8 bases and the V segment lost 3 bases, leaving 21 bases of the junction unmatched. CDR1 MGHRA and CDR2 YSYEKL come from the germline V gene. Original processing notes: Amplification from reference gene primers served as the basis for estimated nucleated cell counts. Measured with immunoSEQ multiplex PCR; TCRdb has only the in-frame clones, and not every one. V and J calls and clone size are as listed in that table; D and trimming were resolved from the DNA. The data contain hundreds of thousands of clones, about 91% of them singletons. What was sequenced was peripheral blood. The clonotype was recovered from a man older than 75 with acute or convalescent COVID-19. This chain joins TRBV4-1 and TRBJ1-2, with TRBD1 matching 10 bases. This CDR3 reads CASSHSLGTGAALNGGYTF. In nucleotides, the CDR3 is TGCGCCAGCAGCCATAGTCTAGGGACAGGGGCGGCCTTAAACGGGGGCTACACCTTC.